The T cell receptor (beta chain) under discussion was sequenced for a study of identical twins. Between the trimmed V and J ends, which lost 6 bases and 0 bases, there was a span of 12 bases. The CDR3 consists of 14 residues. Germline CDR1 and CDR2: MNHNS and SASEGT. Note on this clonotype: Its antigen is unidentified.

Study-wide results and caveats: Out-of-frame alpha sequences common to twins exhibited a surplus of low generation probability.

MiXCR, applied by TCRdb to the 5' RACE reads, yields one record per CDR3 protein. The sample comprises hundreds of thousands of distinct CDR3 sequences, around 20% of which are singletons, and more than 4% rests with the top ten. This sample was also put to use in a study of T cells expressing NK-cell markers. That paper notes: Seven sequenced donors out of eight were HCMV-seropositive, one seronegative.

The chain employs TRBV6-1 and TRBJ2-7; the D gene is possibly TRBD1 (6 bases). The sequenced material came from PBMCs. This sequence was found in a woman between 18 and 30 years old in good health. CDR3 loop: CASSRTASSYEQYF. As DNA, the CDR3 is TGTGCCAGCAGCCGGACAGCTAGCTCCTACGAGCAGTACTTC.